Below are 27 T cell receptor beta chains sequenced from a single sample in a study of blood T cell repertoires in COVID-19. Measured with immunoSEQ multiplex PCR; TCRdb has only the in-frame clones, and not every one. Here the sample spans 160,000 or so clones, about four fifths being singletons. Material: peripheral blood. The receptors originated from a man aged 65 to 79 who had recovered from COVID-19.

This rearrangement joins TRBV2 to TRBJ2-7, with D possibly being TRBD2 (6 bases). CDR3 length equals 15 residues. V was clipped by 2 bases and J by 4 bases, with 15 bases between them. From germline, CDR1 is SNHLY and CDR2 FYNNEI. This chain's CDR3 is CASSESAAGRYEQYF. CDR3 nucleotides: TGTGCCAGCAGTGAAAGTGCGGCGGGACGATACGAGCAGTACTTC.

The chain couples TRBV27 to TRBJ2-1, with 10 bases that match TRBD2. The germline V gene has CDR1 MNHEY and CDR2 SMNVEV (reference sequence). This CDR3 has 15 amino acids. V shed 3 bases and J 7 bases; nucleotides not matched to a gene: 6. CDR3 protein: CASSFQREGLNEQFF. DNA for the CDR3: TGTGCCAGCAGTTTCCAGCGGGAGGGCCTGAATGAGCAGTTCTTC.

This clone has a handful of counts. The chain couples TRBV2 to TRBJ2-3; D ambiguous. V lost 8 bases and J 2 bases, leaving 14 bases between the germline ends. Germline values: CDR1 SNHLY, CDR2 FYNNEI. CDR3 length equals 14 residues. DNA for the CDR3: TGTGCCAGCCTTGGAGTACCGTACACAGATACGCAGTATTTT. It encodes CASLGVPYTDTQYF. Filled out from reference TRBV2 and TRBJ2-3, the complete variable domain reads EPEVTQTPSHQVTQMGQEVILRCVPISNHLYFYWYRQILGQKVEFLVSFYNNEISEKSEIFDDQFSVERPDGSNFTLKIRSTKLEDSAMYFCASLGVPYTDTQYFGPGTRLTVL.

The chain is built from TRBV24-1 and TRBJ1-1; 9 nucleotides align to TRBD1. Looked up from germline, CDR1 is KGHDR and CDR2 is SFDVKD. The trim removed 3 bases at V and 5 bases at J, leaving 6 bases unmatched. This CDR3 is built from 15 residues. The CDR3 protein is CATSDAGTGWTEAFF. Here the CDR3 DNA reads TGTGCCACCAGTGATGCCGGGACAGGGTGGACTGAAGCTTTCTTT.

The chain carries TRBV7-9 and TRBJ2-2; perhaps TRBD1 as D (5 bases). The CDR3 has 13 residues. The germline CDR1 and CDR2 sequences are SEHNR and FQNEAQ (reference sequence). V was cut by 4 bases and J by 4 bases, with 7 bases left in between. DNA for the CDR3: TGTGCCAGCAGCTCAGGGCCCACCGGGGAGCTGTTTTTT. Translating it yields CASSSGPTGELFF. The full variable domain, with the rest looked up from reference TRBV7-9 and TRBJ2-2, is DTGVSQNPRHKITKRGQNVTFRCDPISEHNRLYWYRQTLGQGPEFLTYFQNEAQLEKSRLLSDRFSAERPKGSFSTLEIQRTEQGDSAMYLCASSSGPTGELFFGEGSRLTVL.

V is TRBV6-5 and J is TRBJ1-2; possibly TRBD1 for D (5 bases). Trimming stripped 6 bases from V and 4 bases from J, with 15 bases between. The CDR3 spans 14 residues. The germline CDR1 and CDR2 sequences are MNHEY and SVGAGI. The DNA for the CDR3 is TGTGCCAGCAGCCCCGGGGGGGGAAGCTATGGCTACACCTTC. This codes for CASSPGGGSYGYTF.

The chain links TRBV7-8 to TRBJ1-4; D gene unclear. CDR3 length equals 16 residues. CDR1 is SGHVS, CDR2 FQNEAQ, per germline. Trimming removed 1 base from V and 3 bases from J, with 12 bases in between. The CDR3 DNA reads TGTGCCAGCAGCTTAGTGCCGGGAGTCTCTAATGAAAAACTGTTTTTT. Protein: CASSLVPGVSNEKLFF.

The chain is built from TRBV3-1 (or the pseudogene TRBV3-2) and TRBJ2-5; D may be TRBD2 (6 bases). Trimming stripped 4 bases from V and 1 base from J, with 10 bases between. Germline V gene sequence: CDR1 LGHDT, CDR2 YNNKEL (reference sequence). This CDR3 has 14 residues. This CDR3 reads CASSRRGGQETQYF. The CDR3, as DNA: TGTGCCAGCAGCCGGAGGGGTGGCCAAGAGACCCAGTACTTC.

The chain carries TRBV5-1 and TRBJ2-3, with 10 positions matching TRBD2. The CDR3 covers 16 residues. Per germline, CDR1 SGHRS and CDR2 YFSETQ. J gave up 5 bases and V 9 bases, and 15 bases lay outside the gene matches. In DNA, the CDR3 is TGCGCCACCTCCGAAGGGCTAGCGGGAGATGTAGATACGCAGTATTTT. Translation: CATSEGLAGDVDTQYF.

The chain carries TRBV30 and TRBJ1-5, with D tentatively TRBD1 (5 bases). V was clipped by 3 bases and J by 1 base, with 7 bases between them. The CDR3 spans 13 residues. Germline CDR1 reads GTSNPN; CDR2 reads SVGIG (reference sequence). CDR3 DNA: TGTGCCTGGAGCCGACAGAGCAATCAGCCCCAGCATTTT. Protein sequence: CAWSRQSNQPQHF.

This chain links TRBV6-5 with TRBJ1-4; the D gene is possibly TRBD1 (5 bases). The CDR3 extends over 14 amino acids. The germline V gene has CDR1 MNHEY and CDR2 SVGAGI. V lost 6 bases to trimming and J lost 8 bases, with 16 bases between them. The CDR3 loop is CASSRPGLKEKLFF. The CDR3 nucleotides are TGTGCCAGCAGCCGACCGGGACTAAAAGAAAAACTGTTTTTT.

This chain connects TRBV10-2 to TRBJ2-7; a weak D match, TRBD2 (6 bases). The CDR3 consists of 15 residues. Per the germline V gene, CDR1 is WSHSY and CDR2 is SAAADI. Trimming removed 8 bases at V and 5 bases at J, with 22 bases between. The CDR3 loop reads CASRAGMRGLDEQYF. The CDR3 bases are TGCGCCAGCCGGGCGGGGATGCGAGGACTGGACGAGCAGTACTTC.

V is TRBV5-6 and J is TRBJ1-4, with unresolved D. The CDR3 extends over 16 amino acids. CDR1 SGHDT and CDR2 YYEEEE come from the germline V gene. V was shortened by 0 bases and J by 8 bases, with 17 bases between the two germline ends. Here the CDR3 DNA reads TGTGCCAGCAGCTTGGCACTAGGGAGACCAGGCGAAAAACTGTTTTTT. It yields the protein CASSLALGRPGEKLFF.

The CDR3 loop is CASRQVAGNSYEQYF. The CDR3 nucleotides are TGTGCCAGCAGGCAGGTAGCGGGAAACTCCTACGAGCAGTACTTC. The genes are TRBV27 and TRBJ2-7; the match to TRBD2 covers 8 bases. J gave up 0 bases and V 6 bases, and 7 bases lay outside the gene matches. The CDR3 runs to 15 residues. Per the germline V gene, CDR1 is MNHEY and CDR2 is SMNVEV (reference sequence).

This sequence joins TRBV3-1 (or the pseudogene TRBV3-2) and TRBJ1-4; D is perhaps TRBD1 (6 bases). Germline values: CDR1 LGHDT, CDR2 YNNKEL (reference sequence). Trimming shortened V by 1 base and J by 8 bases, and 11 bases separated the two germline ends. This CDR3 comprises 14 residues. CDR3 residues: CASSQVQGWEKLFF. The CDR3 DNA reads TGTGCCAGCAGCCAAGTACAGGGCTGGGAAAAACTGTTTTTT.

Concerning this clone: The same CDR3 also results from other DNA sequences found in this sample. This chain's CDR3 is CASSLGQNYGYTF. Here the CDR3 DNA reads TGTGCCAGCAGTTTAGGGCAAAACTATGGCTACACCTTC. The chain links TRBV28 to TRBJ1-2; D ambiguous. V lost 2 bases and J 2 bases, leaving 6 bases between the germline ends. Germline V gene sequence: CDR1 MDHEN, CDR2 SYDVKM. This CDR3 has 13 amino acids.

The rearrangement joins TRBV28 to TRBJ2-1; 8 positions agree with TRBD2. This CDR3 region has 14 residues. The V gene's germline CDR1 is MDHEN and CDR2 SYDVKM. V was pared by 4 bases and J by 13 bases, with 12 bases of the junction left unmatched. The CDR3 DNA reads TGTGCCAGCAGTTCCTCCACTGGGACTAGAATCCAGTTCTTC. Encoded protein: CASSSSTGTRIQFF.

This chain connects TRBV9 to TRBJ2-3; 15 bases align to TRBD2. Losses at the gene ends were 3 bases for V and 4 bases for J; bases not matched to a gene: 3. The CDR3 is 16 amino acids. Germline-derived CDR1 and CDR2 are SGDLS and YYNGEE. Written as DNA, the CDR3 is TGTGCCAGCAGCGCAGGACTAGCGGGAGGGGCAGATACGCAGTATTTT. Residues: CASSAGLAGGADTQYF.

The chain is built from TRBV4-1 and TRBJ1-1, with D uncertain. The CDR3 spans 14 residues. V gave up 1 base and J gave up 1 base, with 7 bases separating them. In germline, CDR1 is MGHRA, CDR2 YSYEKL. The CDR3 protein is CASSQVRGNTEAFF. The CDR3 DNA is TGCGCCAGCAGCCAAGTTCGGGGGAACACTGAAGCTTTCTTT.

The chain joins TRBV7-2 to TRBJ2-1; 10 bases are a match to TRBD1. The CDR3 has 17 residues. The V gene's germline CDR1 is SGHTA and CDR2 FQGNSA. Losses at the gene ends were 5 bases for V and 9 bases for J; bases not matched to a gene: 16. The CDR3 DNA sequence: TGTGCCAGCAGCCTAGTGGGGGGGACAGGGGCCCTGGGTGAGCAGTTCTTC. It codes for CASSLVGGTGALGEQFF. Using reference TRBV7-2 and TRBJ2-1 for the parts outside the CDR3, the full variable domain is GAGVSQSPSNKVTEKGKDVELRCDPISGHTALYWYRQSLGQGLEFLIYFQGNSAPDKSGLPSDRFSAERTGGSVSTLTIQRTQQEDSAVYLCASSLVGGTGALGEQFFGPGTRLTVL.

V gene TRBV11-2 combines with J gene TRBJ2-1; the match to TRBD1 covers 7 bases. The CDR3 loop spans 12 amino acids. In germline, CDR1 is SGHAT, CDR2 FQNNGV. V trimming: 5 bases; J trimming: 9 bases; junction bases outside the gene matches: 4. CDR3 loop: CASSPQGTEQFF. The CDR3 DNA sequence: TGTGCCAGCAGCCCACAGGGGACTGAGCAGTTCTTC.

This clone was counted a single time. DNA of the CDR3: TGTGCCTGGAGTGAAGGGGCTAGGAAGGACACCATATATTTT. Residues: CAWSEGARKDTIYF. The rearrangement uses TRBV30 and TRBJ1-3; TRBD1 is a possible D gene (5 bases). Germline CDR1 is GTSNPN and CDR2 is SVGIG (reference sequence). The CDR3 spans 14 residues. V lost 1 base and J lost 8, with 15 bases in between.

V gene TRBV4-2 combines with J gene TRBJ2-1; D is unclear. Germline CDR1 LGHNA, CDR2 YNFKEQ. V was pared by 1 base and J by 7 bases, with 11 bases between. This CDR3 has 14 amino acids. Here the CDR3 reads CASSQGGGVNEQFF. CDR3 DNA: TGTGCCAGCAGCCAAGGAGGCGGAGTAAATGAGCAGTTCTTC.

This rearrangement joins TRBV5-1 to TRBJ1-4; D remains unclear. The germline CDR1 and CDR2 sequences are SGHRS and YFSETQ. The CDR3 sequence is 15 residues long. The germline V and J ends were trimmed by 2 bases and 4 bases, with 12 bases remaining between them. The CDR3 nucleotides read TGCGCCAGCAGCTTAGACCCTCGGAGTAATGAAAAACTGTTTTTT. This encodes CASSLDPRSNEKLFF.

J is TRBJ1-4 and V is TRBV2, with TRBD1 matching over 8 bases. The germline V gene has CDR1 SNHLY and CDR2 FYNNEI. The CDR3 extends over 15 amino acids. V gave up 6 bases and J gave up 8 bases; unmatched junction bases: 11. CDR3 sequence: CASRVDRGTWEKLFF. The CDR3 DNA sequence: TGTGCCAGCAGGGTCGACAGGGGAACTTGGGAAAAACTGTTTTTT.

The CDR3 DNA sequence: TGTGCCAGCAGCTCGGGACAGGGGGATAGCAATCAGCCCCAGCATTTT. Translated, it gives CASSSGQGDSNQPQHF. The chain uses TRBV7-9 and TRBJ1-5; 11 nucleotides line up with TRBD1. Germline-derived CDR1 and CDR2 are SEHNR and FQNEAQ (reference sequence). The J segment lost 0 bases and the V segment lost 4 bases, leaving 2 bases of the junction unmatched. The CDR3 has 16 residues.

The gene calls are TRBV6-5 and TRBJ2-1, with 7 bases fitting TRBD2. This CDR3 comprises 15 residues. The V gene end was trimmed by 5 bases and the J gene end by 2 bases; junction bases not matched to a gene: 6. The germline gives CDR1 MNHEY, CDR2 SVGAGI. The CDR3 is CASSRPGLTYNEQFF. CDR3 sequence (DNA): TGTGCCAGCAGTCGACCGGGACTAACCTACAATGAGCAGTTCTTC.